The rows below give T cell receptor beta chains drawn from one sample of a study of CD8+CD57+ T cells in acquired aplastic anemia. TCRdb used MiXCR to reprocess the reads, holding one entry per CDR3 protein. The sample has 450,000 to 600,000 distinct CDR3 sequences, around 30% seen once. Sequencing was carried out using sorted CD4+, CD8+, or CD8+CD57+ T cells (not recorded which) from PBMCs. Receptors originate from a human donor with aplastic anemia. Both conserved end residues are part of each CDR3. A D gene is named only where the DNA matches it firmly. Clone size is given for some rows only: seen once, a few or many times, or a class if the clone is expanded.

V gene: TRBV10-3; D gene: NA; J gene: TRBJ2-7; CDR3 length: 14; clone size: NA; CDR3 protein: CASRPGGGGREQYF; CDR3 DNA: TGTGCCAGCAGGCCCGGCGGAGGGGGTCGGGAGCAGTACTTC
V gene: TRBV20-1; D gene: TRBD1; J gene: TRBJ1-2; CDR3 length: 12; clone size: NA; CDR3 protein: CSAKQGVDGYTF; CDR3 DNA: TGCAGTGCCAAACAGGGGGTGGATGGCTACACCTTC
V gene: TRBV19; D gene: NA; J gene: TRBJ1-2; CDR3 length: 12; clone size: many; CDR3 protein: CDGGVRSYGYTF; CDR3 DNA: TGTGACGGGGGGGTACGGAGCTATGGCTACACCTTC
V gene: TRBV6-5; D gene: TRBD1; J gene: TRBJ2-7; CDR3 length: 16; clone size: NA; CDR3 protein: CASSYSTGSSSYEQYF; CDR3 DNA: TGTGCCAGCAGTTACTCGACAGGGAGCAGCTCCTACGAGCAGTACTTC
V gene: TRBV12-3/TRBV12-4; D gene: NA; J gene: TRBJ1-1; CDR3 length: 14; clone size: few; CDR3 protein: CASSWRGADTEAFF; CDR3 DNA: TGTGCCAGCAGTTGGCGGGGGGCCGACACTGAAGCTTTCTTT
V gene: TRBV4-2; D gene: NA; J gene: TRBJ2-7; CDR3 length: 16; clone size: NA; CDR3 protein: CASSQARGQSSYEQYF; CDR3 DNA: TGTGCCAGCAGCCAAGCTCGGGGCCAAAGCTCCTACGAGCAGTACTTC
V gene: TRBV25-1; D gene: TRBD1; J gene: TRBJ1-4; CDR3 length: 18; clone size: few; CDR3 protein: CASSQPPGQGATNEKLFF; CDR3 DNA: TGCGCCAGCAGCCAGCCTCCGGGACAGGGGGCAACTAATGAAAAACTGTTTTTT
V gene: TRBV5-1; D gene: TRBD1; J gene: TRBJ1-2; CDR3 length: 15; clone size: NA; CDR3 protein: CASSLVGTGGEGYTF; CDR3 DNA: TGCGCCAGCAGCTTGGTGGGGACAGGGGGCGAGGGCTACACCTTC
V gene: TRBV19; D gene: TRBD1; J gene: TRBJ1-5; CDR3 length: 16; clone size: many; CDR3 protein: CASSTRDRVSNQPQHF; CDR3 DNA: TGTGCCAGTAGTACTCGTGACAGGGTAAGCAATCAGCCCCAGCATTTT
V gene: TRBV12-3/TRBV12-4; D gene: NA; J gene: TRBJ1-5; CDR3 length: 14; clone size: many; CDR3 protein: CASSFRQGHQPQHF; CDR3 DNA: TGTGCCAGCAGTTTTCGGCAGGGTCATCAGCCCCAGCATTTT
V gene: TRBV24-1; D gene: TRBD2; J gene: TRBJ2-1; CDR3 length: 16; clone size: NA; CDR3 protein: CATRPGLAAAYNEQFF; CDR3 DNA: TGTGCCACCAGGCCGGGACTAGCGGCCGCCTACAATGAGCAGTTCTTC
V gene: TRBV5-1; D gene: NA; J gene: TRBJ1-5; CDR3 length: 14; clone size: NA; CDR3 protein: CARGGKPSNQPQHF; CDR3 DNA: TGCGCCAGAGGGGGGAAACCAAGCAATCAGCCCCAGCATTTT
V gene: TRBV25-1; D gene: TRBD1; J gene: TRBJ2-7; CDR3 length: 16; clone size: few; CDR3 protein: CASSADRADHPYEQYF; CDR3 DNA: TGTGCCAGCAGCGCGGACAGGGCCGACCACCCCTACGAGCAGTACTTC
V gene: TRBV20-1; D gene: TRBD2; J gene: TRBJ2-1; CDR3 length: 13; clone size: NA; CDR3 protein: CSTSSGGRDEQFF; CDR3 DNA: TGCAGCACGTCTAGCGGGGGACGCGATGAGCAGTTCTTC
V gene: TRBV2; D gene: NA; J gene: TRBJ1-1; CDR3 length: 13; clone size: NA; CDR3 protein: CASSESRGREAFF; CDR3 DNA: TGTGCCAGCAGTGAAAGCAGGGGACGTGAAGCTTTCTTT
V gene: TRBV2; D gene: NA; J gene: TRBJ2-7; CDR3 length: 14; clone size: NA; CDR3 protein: CASSTPLGTYEQYF; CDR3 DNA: TGTGCCAGCAGTACCCCTCTGGGCACCTACGAGCAGTACTTC
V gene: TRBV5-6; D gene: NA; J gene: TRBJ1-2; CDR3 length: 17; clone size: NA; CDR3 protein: CASSRPSLSSSNYGYTF; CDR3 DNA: TGTGCCAGCAGCCGACCGTCCCTTTCCAGTTCTAACTATGGCTACACCTTC
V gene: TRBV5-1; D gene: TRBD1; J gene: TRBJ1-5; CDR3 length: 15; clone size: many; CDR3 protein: CASSLQGDSNQPQHF; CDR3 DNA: TGCGCCAGCAGCTTGCAGGGGGACAGCAATCAGCCCCAGCATTTT
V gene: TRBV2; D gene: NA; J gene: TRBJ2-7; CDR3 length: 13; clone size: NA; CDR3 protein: CASALRETYEQYF; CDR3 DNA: TGTGCCAGCGCACTCCGGGAAACCTACGAGCAGTACTTC
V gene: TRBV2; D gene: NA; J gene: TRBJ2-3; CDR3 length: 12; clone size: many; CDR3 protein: CASSEWGDTQYF; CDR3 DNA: TGTGCCAGCAGTGAATGGGGGGATACGCAGTATTTT
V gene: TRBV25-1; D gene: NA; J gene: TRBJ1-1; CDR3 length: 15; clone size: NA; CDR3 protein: CASSFRPSRVTEAFF; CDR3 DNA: TGTGCCAGCAGCTTTCGACCCAGCAGGGTAACTGAAGCTTTCTTT
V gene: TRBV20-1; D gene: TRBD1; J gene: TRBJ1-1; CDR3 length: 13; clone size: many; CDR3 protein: CSARGQGGTEAFF; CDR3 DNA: TGCAGTGCTAGGGGACAGGGAGGCACTGAAGCTTTCTTT
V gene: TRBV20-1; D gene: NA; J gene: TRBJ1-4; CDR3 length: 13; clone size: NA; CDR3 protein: CSARQIYDEKLFF; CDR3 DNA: TGCAGTGCCCGACAAATCTATGATGAAAAACTGTTTTTT
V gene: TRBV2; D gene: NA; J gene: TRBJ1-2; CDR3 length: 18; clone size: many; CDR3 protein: CASSDSARGSLIAYGYTF; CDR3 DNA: TGTGCCAGCAGCGATTCCGCGCGTGGTTCACTTATCGCTTATGGCTACACCTTC
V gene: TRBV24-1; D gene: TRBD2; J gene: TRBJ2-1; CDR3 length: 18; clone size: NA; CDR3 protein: CATSPGLAGGRTYNEQFF; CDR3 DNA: TGTGCCACCTCCCCGGGACTAGCGGGGGGAAGGACCTACAATGAGCAGTTCTTC
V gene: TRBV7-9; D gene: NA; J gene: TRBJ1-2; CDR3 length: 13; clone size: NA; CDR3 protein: CASSSVGEYGYTF; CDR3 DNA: TGTGCCAGCAGCTCCGTCGGGGAGTATGGCTACACCTTC
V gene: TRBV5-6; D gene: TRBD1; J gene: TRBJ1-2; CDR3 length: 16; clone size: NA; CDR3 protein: CASSLVWTGGGSGYTF; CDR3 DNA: TGTGCCAGCAGCTTGGTATGGACAGGGGGCGGGAGTGGCTACACCTTC
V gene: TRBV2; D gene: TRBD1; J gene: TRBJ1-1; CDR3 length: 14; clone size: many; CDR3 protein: CASSLQGADTEAFF; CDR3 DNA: TGTGCCAGCAGTCTACAGGGGGCGGATACTGAAGCTTTCTTT
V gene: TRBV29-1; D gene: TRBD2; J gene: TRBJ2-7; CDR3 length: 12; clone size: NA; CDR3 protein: CSVGEGTNEQYF; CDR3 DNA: TGCAGCGTCGGGGAGGGCACGAACGAGCAGTACTTC
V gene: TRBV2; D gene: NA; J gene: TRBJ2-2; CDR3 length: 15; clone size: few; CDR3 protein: CASTPRQANTGELFF; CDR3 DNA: TGTGCCAGCACCCCTAGACAGGCGAACACCGGGGAGCTGTTTTTT
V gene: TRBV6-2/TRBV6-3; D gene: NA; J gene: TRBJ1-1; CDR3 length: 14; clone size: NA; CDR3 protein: CAIERREGVTEAFF; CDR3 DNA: TGTGCCATCGAACGACGTGAGGGTGTCACTGAAGCTTTCTTT
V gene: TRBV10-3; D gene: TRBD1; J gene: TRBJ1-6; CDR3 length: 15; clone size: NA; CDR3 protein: CAITLDRDYNSPLHF; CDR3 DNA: TGTGCCATCACCTTGGACAGGGACTATAATTCACCCCTCCACTTT
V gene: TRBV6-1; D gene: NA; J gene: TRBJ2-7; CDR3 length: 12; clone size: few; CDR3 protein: CASSEGRYEQYF; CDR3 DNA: TGTGCCAGCAGTGAAGGCCGCTACGAGCAGTACTTC
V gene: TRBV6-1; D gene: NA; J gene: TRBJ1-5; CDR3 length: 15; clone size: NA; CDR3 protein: CASRPLLTSNQPQHF; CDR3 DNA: TGTGCCAGCAGGCCGCTCCTGACGAGCAATCAGCCCCAGCATTTT
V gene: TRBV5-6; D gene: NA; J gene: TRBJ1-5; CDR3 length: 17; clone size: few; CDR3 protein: CASSLGRGTLSNQPQHF; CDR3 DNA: TGTGCCAGCAGCTTGGGGAGGGGGACTTTAAGCAATCAGCCCCAGCATTTT
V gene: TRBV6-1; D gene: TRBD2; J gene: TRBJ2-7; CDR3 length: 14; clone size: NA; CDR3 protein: CPSNEGLAVSEQYF; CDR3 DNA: TGTCCCAGCAACGAGGGACTAGCAGTTTCCGAGCAGTACTTC
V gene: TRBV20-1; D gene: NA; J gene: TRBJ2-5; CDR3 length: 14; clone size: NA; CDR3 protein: CSASLREWQETQYF; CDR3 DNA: TGCAGTGCTAGCTTGCGCGAATGGCAAGAGACCCAGTACTTC
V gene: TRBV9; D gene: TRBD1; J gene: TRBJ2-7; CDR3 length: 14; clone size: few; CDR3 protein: CASSRGQGSDEQYF; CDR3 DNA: TGTGCCAGCAGCAGGGGACAGGGGAGCGACGAGCAGTACTTC
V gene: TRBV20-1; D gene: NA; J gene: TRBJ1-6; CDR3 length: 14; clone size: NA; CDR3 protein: CSARAEGSASPLHF; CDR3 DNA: TGCAGTGCTAGAGCGGAAGGGTCGGCTTCACCCCTCCACTTT
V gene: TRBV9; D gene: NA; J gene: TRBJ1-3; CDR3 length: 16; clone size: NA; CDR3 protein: CASSVEGQLTGNTIYF; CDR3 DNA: TGTGCCAGCAGCGTAGAAGGACAGCTTACTGGAAACACCATATATTTT
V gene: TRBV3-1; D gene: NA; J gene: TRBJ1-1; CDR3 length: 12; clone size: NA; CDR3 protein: CASSRRTDVAFF; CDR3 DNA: TGTGCCAGCAGCCGCAGGACAGACGTCGCTTTCTTT
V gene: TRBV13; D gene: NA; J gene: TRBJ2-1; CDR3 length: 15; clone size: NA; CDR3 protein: CASSLGRERYNEQFF; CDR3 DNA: TGTGCCAGCAGCTTAGGCCGGGAACGCTACAATGAGCAGTTCTTC
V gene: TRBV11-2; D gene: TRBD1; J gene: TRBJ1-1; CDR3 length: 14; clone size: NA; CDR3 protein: CASSLEAGGSEAFF; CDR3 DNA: TGTGCCAGCAGCTTAGAGGCAGGGGGTTCTGAAGCTTTCTTT
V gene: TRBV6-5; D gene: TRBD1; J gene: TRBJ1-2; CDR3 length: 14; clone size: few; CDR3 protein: CASSYGTGGYGYTF; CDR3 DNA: TGTGCCAGCAGTTACGGGACAGGGGGCTATGGCTACACCTTC